This TCR beta chain was sequenced during a study of beta chain features in type 1 diabetes. About this clone itself: The antigen is undetermined.

Overall study findings and caveats: Shorter templates might be favored by PCR, equally in patients and controls. When Type 1 diabetes patients were examined, their TCRB CDR3s proved moderately but significantly shorter in all four CD4+ subsets.

Trimming left V 3 bases short and J 2 bases short, with 4 bases between. The CDR3 consists of 12 residues. Germline assignment: CDR1 SQVTM and CDR2 ANQGSEA. The whole isolated RNA underwent reverse transcription, so sequencing captured expressed TCRB transcripts. The assay was immunoSEQ multiplex PCR, and TCRdb's table has in-frame clones only and misses some. The sample contains 400,000 to 600,000 clones, 30% of which appear only once. This receptor was identified in a man in his late teens or twenties in good health. The sequenced sample consisted of naive CD4+ T cells from blood. V is TRBV29-1 and J is TRBJ2-2, with unresolved D. The CDR3 DNA is TGCAGCGTTGATCACAACACCGGGGAGCTGTTTTTT. Translated: CSVDHNTGELFF.